This is a list of T cell receptor beta chains from one sample in a study of T cell responses to AZD1222 COVID-19 vaccine. Clones were read by immunoSEQ multiplex PCR, and TCRdb kept only the in-frame ones, dropping some. The repertoire holds about 150,000 clones, with 80% to 90% as singletons. The sample was peripheral blood, taken on day 0 of AZD1222 vaccination. All receptors derive from an adult in good health. The CDR3 runs from the conserved cysteine through the conserved F or W. D genes are given only for firm matches. Size is stated for part of the rows, as once, few or many counts, or as a class when the clone is expanded.

>-|TRBJ2-3|-|TRBV11-3
TGTGCCAGCAGCTTCACAGGGGGGGCTTCAGATACGCAGTATTTT
CASSFTGGASDTQYF
>-|TRBJ1-3|TRBD1|TRBV20-1
TGCAGTGCTAGTGGGGACAGCGGAAACACCATATATTTT
CSASGDSGNTIYF
>-|TRBJ1-1|TRBD1|TRBV7-9
TGTGCCAGCAGCTTAGAGGGGACAGGCTCTGAAGCTTTCTTT
CASSLEGTGSEAFF
>once|TRBJ1-6|-|TRBV13
TGTGCCAGCAGCTCGACGGGAGATAATTCACCCCTCCACTTT
CASSSTGDNSPLHF
>-|TRBJ1-2|TRBD1|TRBV7-2
TGTGCCAGCAGCTTAGATCGCGACAGGGGCGGCTACACCTTC
CASSLDRDRGGYTF
>-|TRBJ2-7|TRBD1|TRBV11-2
TGTGCCAGCAGCTTAGGGACAGGATTGAGCTCCTACGAGCAGTACTTC
CASSLGTGLSSYEQYF
>-|TRBJ2-7|TRBD2|TRBV9
TGTGCCAGCAGCTTCTTAGCGGGGAGTCACGAGCAGTACTTC
CASSFLAGSHEQYF
>-|TRBJ2-1|TRBD1|TRBV4-3
TGCGCCAGCAGCCAAGCGGACAGGGGCAATGAGCAGTTCTTC
CASSQADRGNEQFF
>-|TRBJ2-3|-|TRBV24-1
TGTGCCACCAGACGGGGCCACACAGATACGCAGTATTTT
CATRRGHTDTQYF
>-|TRBJ1-2|-|TRBV6-1
TGTGCCAGCAGTGAAGCCTATAACTATGGCTACACCTTC
CASSEAYNYGYTF
>-|TRBJ1-6|TRBD1|TRBV19
TGTGCCAGTAGTACCAGGACAGGGGCCTATAATTCACCCCTCCACTTT
CASSTRTGAYNSPLHF
>-|TRBJ2-6|TRBD1|TRBV5-1
TGCGCCAGCAGCTTGTCTTCCGGGACAGGGAGCTCTGGGGCCAACGTCCTGACTTTC
CASSLSSGTGSSGANVLTF
>-|TRBJ2-2|-|TRBV7-9
TGTGCCAGCAGCTTATCCAGGGTTGGCACCGGGGAGCTGTTTTTT
CASSLSRVGTGELFF
>-|TRBJ1-1|TRBD1|TRBV18
TGTGCCAGCTCCCGGGACAGGGGAGGGGTCGCCACTGAAGCTTTCTTT
CASSRDRGGVATEAFF
>-|TRBJ1-2|-|TRBV5-1
TGCGCCAGCACTCCGGAATACTCAAACTATGGCTACACCTTC
CASTPEYSNYGYTF
>-|TRBJ1-5|-|TRBV6-5
TGTGCCAGCAGGGGTACAGCGACCGTCCCCCAGCATTTT
CASRGTATVPQHF
>-|TRBJ2-3|TRBD2|TRBV10-3
TGTGCCATCTCTAGCGGGGGGGCGACAGATACGCAGTATTTT
CAISSGGATDTQYF
>-|TRBJ2-2|TRBD2|TRBV6-2/TRBV6-3
TGTGCCAGCAGTTCCCACGCCCAGCGGGGAGACACCGGGGAGCTGTTTTTT
CASSSHAQRGDTGELFF
>-|TRBJ1-1|-|TRBV19
TGTGCCAGTAGTATTGGGGGGTACACTGAAGCTTTCTTT
CASSIGGYTEAFF
>-|TRBJ2-3|TRBD1|TRBV20-1
TGCAGTGCTAGTAGCGACAGGGCTACGCAGTATTTT
CSASSDRATQYF
>-|TRBJ2-1|TRBD2|TRBV7-8
TGTGCCAGCAGCTTAGACCCCTCACTAGCGGGGGGGCTGGCTGAGCAGTTCTTC
CASSLDPSLAGGLAEQFF
>-|TRBJ2-7|-|TRBV3-1/TRBV3-2
TGTGCCAGCAGCCAAGAAACGTCCCAGCCAGCTGTAGCCTACGAGCAGTACTTC
CASSQETSQPAVAYEQYF
>-|TRBJ1-3|TRBD1|TRBV3-1/TRBV3-2
TGTGCCAGCAGCCTTCGCTACAGGGGGATCTCTGGAAACACCATATATTTT
CASSLRYRGISGNTIYF
>few|TRBJ2-7|TRBD1|TRBV6-1
TGTGCCAGCAGTGAACAGGGGGCGGACTACGAGCAGTACTTC
CASSEQGADYEQYF
>once|TRBJ1-1|-|TRBV29-1
TGCAGCGTTTCTCGGGGGTCAGTTGGCACTGAAGCTTTCTTT
CSVSRGSVGTEAFF
>-|TRBJ1-2|-|TRBV2
TGTGCCAGCAGGCGTACGGGGGCCTCCTATGGCTACACCTTC
CASRRTGASYGYTF
>-|TRBJ1-3|-|TRBV4-1
TGCGCCAGCAGCGGCGTAGGGTTTGGAAACACCATATATTTT
CASSGVGFGNTIYF
>-|TRBJ1-2|-|TRBV4-1
TGCGCCAGCAGCCAAGATGGGGGGGGAACGATCTATGGCTACACCTTC
CASSQDGGGTIYGYTF
>-|TRBJ1-4|-|TRBV2
TGTGCCAGCAGACCTTACACAGGGACTATTGAAAAACTGTTTTTT
CASRPYTGTIEKLFF
>-|TRBJ2-1|-|TRBV7-9
TGTGCCAGCAGCCTCGAGGACAATGAGCAGTTCTTC
CASSLEDNEQFF
>-|TRBJ1-4|TRBD1|TRBV7-9
TGTGCCAGCAGCTTAGCGGACAGGGGGCGCGAAAAACTGTTTTTT
CASSLADRGREKLFF
>-|TRBJ2-2|TRBD1|TRBV27
TGTGCCAGCAGTTTGTTGGGACAGGGGAACACCGGGGAGCTGTTTTTT
CASSLLGQGNTGELFF
>-|TRBJ2-1|-|TRBV10-2
TGCGCCAGCAGTCCCGGGACCCCTTCCTACAATGAGCAGTTCTTC
CASSPGTPSYNEQFF
>-|TRBJ2-1|-|TRBV6-2/TRBV6-3
TGTGCCAGCAGTGCCAGATACAATGAGCAGTTCTTC
CASSARYNEQFF
>once|TRBJ1-5|-|TRBV7-3
TGTGCCAGCAGTCCGGGAGGGAGCAATCAGCCCCAGCATTTT
CASSPGGSNQPQHF
>-|TRBJ2-2|TRBD1|TRBV7-3
TGTGCCAGCAGCCCCACAGGGGGCGGCACCGGGGAGCTGTTTTTT
CASSPTGGGTGELFF
>-|TRBJ2-3|TRBD1|TRBV27
TGTGCCAGCAGTTTGGGACAGGGAATGGTTAGCACAGATACGCAGTATTTT
CASSLGQGMVSTDTQYF
>-|TRBJ1-2|-|TRBV5-8
TGTGCCAGCAGCTTACGAGGGCTTGACGGCTACACCTTC
CASSLRGLDGYTF
>-|TRBJ1-1|-|TRBV9
TGTGCCAGCAGCGTAGTTAGCACTGAAGCTTTCTTT
CASSVVSTEAFF
>-|TRBJ1-2|-|TRBV12-3/TRBV12-4
TGTGCCAGCAGTTTAGAGTCCGACTATGGCTACACCTTC
CASSLESDYGYTF
>-|TRBJ2-7|-|TRBV28
TGTGCCAGCAGTTTGACACTCTACGAGCAGTACTTC
CASSLTLYEQYF
>-|TRBJ1-3|TRBD1|TRBV4-1
TGCGCCAGCAGCCAACTCCCGGGACAGACTGGAAACACCATATATTTT
CASSQLPGQTGNTIYF
>few|TRBJ1-1|-|TRBV7-9
TGTGCCAGCAAGGTCGACATAGGGACCCGTGAAGCTTTCTTT
CASKVDIGTREAFF
>-|TRBJ2-1|-|TRBV4-1
TGCGCCAGCAGCCATGTCCACCCAGTTAGCTCCTACAATGAGCAGTTCTTC
CASSHVHPVSSYNEQFF
>-|TRBJ2-5|TRBD2|TRBV7-2
TGTGCCAGCAGTCCACTCCCTAGCGGGGGGCCCTCACAAGAGACCCAGTACTTC
CASSPLPSGGPSQETQYF
>-|TRBJ1-5|-|TRBV10-3
TGTGCCATCAGTGAGAGGGGTGGCAATCAGCCCCAGCATTTT
CAISERGGNQPQHF
>-|TRBJ1-1|TRBD1|TRBV30
TGTGCCTGGAGTCGGACAGGGGCCACTGAAGCTTTCTTT
CAWSRTGATEAFF
>-|TRBJ2-2|TRBD2|TRBV5-1
TGCGCCAGCAGCTTCGGAGCGGGGGTGGCCGGGGAGCTGTTTTTT
CASSFGAGVAGELFF
>once|TRBJ2-5|-|TRBV27
TGTGCCAGCGCCGGGCCATCCGAGACCCAGTACTTC
CASAGPSETQYF
>-|TRBJ1-6|TRBD1|TRBV3-1/TRBV3-2
TGTGCCAGCAGCCGGATTCTTGGGACAGGGGACCTCCACTTT
CASSRILGTGDLHF